The present T cell receptor beta chain was sequenced within a study of cytomegalovirus exposure and HLA in healthy donors. The wider study: Around 180 million T cells yielded some 100 million unique TCR beta sequences, as an earlier analysis found.

Concerning this clone itself: The antigen remains unidentified.

A multiplex PCR was run with 60 Vbeta primers and 13 Jbeta primers. Clones were sequenced by immunoSEQ multiplex PCR, and TCRdb holds only the in-frame ones, with some missing. The data include some 130,000 clones; the top ten clones carry about 1.7%. Trimming removed 5 bases at V and 3 bases at J, with 14 bases between. This CDR3 comprises 14 residues. CDR1 is MNHNS and CDR2 is SASEGT in the germline V gene. Study-level results: Common viral pathogens were later found to be apparently linked to several of the most significant clusters.

The specimen was PBMCs. The receptor was derived from a young man in good health and CMV-seronegative. The chain is built from TRBV6-1 and TRBJ2-7; perhaps TRBD1 as D (6 bases). This chain's CDR3 is CASSPKGQLYEQYF. CDR3 sequence (DNA): TGTGCCAGCAGTCCAAAGGGACAACTCTACGAGCAGTACTTC.